In this sample, the clone carrying this TCR beta chain turned up a few times. Its antigen is not known. This sample is drawn from a study of blood T cells in healthy people across ages. Total RNA, at least 6 micrograms per sample, came from PBMCs. Trimming cost V 4 bases and J 4 bases, with 17 bases left between them. Germline CDR1 reads LGHNA; CDR2 reads YNFKEQ. CDR3 length: 16 residues. Whole-study results and caveats: Possibly confounding the expanded clonotype changes was the fact that donor CMV status was unknown. Correlation between TCR beta diversity and naive T cell percentage was strong.

A second PCR of about 6 to 11 cycles used a sample-barcoded 5' primer and a J-beta primer mix. A single record per CDR3 protein comes from TCRdb applying MiXCR to the 5' RACE reads. This sample has about 640,000 distinct CDR3 sequences, with around 54% found just once. Sequencing used blood. This chain links TRBV4-2 with TRBJ2-1, with a possible D match to TRBD1 (6 bases). This clonotype originated in a man aged 60 to 69 in good health. The CDR3 spells CASSPEDSPRYNEQFF. The CDR3 DNA follows: TGTGCCAGCAGCCCTGAGGACAGCCCACGGTACAATGAGCAGTTCTTC.